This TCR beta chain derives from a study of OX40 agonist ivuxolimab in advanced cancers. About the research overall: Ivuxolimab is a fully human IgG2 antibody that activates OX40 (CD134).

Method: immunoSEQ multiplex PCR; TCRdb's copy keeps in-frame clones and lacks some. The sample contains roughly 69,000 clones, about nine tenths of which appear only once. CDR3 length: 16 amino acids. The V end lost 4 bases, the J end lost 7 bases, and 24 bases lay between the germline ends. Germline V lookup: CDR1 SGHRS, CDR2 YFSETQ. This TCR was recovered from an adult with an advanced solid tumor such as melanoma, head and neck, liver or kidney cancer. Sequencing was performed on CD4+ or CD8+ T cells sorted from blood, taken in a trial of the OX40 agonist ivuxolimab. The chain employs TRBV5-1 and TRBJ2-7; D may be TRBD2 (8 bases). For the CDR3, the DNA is TGCGCCAGCAGCCCTGCTTTAGCGGGATCAGGGGGGGAGCAGTACTTC. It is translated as CASSPALAGSGGEQYF.